This TCR beta chain was found in a study of OX40 agonist ivuxolimab in advanced cancers. About the study as a whole: The costimulatory receptor OX40 (CD134) was targeted by ivuxolimab, a fully human IgG2 agonistic monoclonal antibody. Intravenous ivuxolimab was administered to patients every 2 weeks at six dose levels: 0.01, 0.1, 0.3, 1.5, 3 and 10 mg/kg. Among the roughly 50 dose-escalation patients, roughly 20 had hepatocellular carcinoma, 15 or so melanoma, 9 renal cell carcinoma and 9 head and neck cancer. The dose-escalation cohort was 82.7% male with a mean age of approximately 60 years, ranging from roughly 23 to 80. Patients were allowed to have had prior anti-PD-1, anti-PD-L1 or anti-CTLA-4 therapy, and 40% of the dose-escalation patients had been treated with checkpoint inhibitors. Partial responses occurred in three dose-escalation patients, of whom one had hepatocellular carcinoma and two had cutaneous melanoma. Peripheral TCRbeta sequencing was intended to test whether TCR sequence diversity was altered and clonal T-cell expansion was caused by ivuxolimab. The paper reports the monotherapy dose-escalation portion (N of about 50 patients) of the phase I ivuxolimab trial. What the work shows at the level of the full study, not this receptor alone: The antigen specificity of the clonally expanded peripheral T cells was not determined. Low levels of normalized T-cell clonal expansion were also seen in some patients who did not respond. Clonal expansion of both CD4+ and CD8+ blood T cells was observed from baseline to week 6 at doses 0.1 to 3.0 mg/kg. Partial responders in the 0.1-3.0 mg/kg groups had among the lowest normalized peripheral clonal expansion, especially among CD8+ T cells. After ivuxolimab, CD8+ T cells had more expanded clones than CD4+ T cells on average.

CDR1 and CDR2 (MNHEY, SMNVEV) derive from the germline V gene (reference sequence). The CDR3 spans 12 residues, from the cysteine through the phenylalanine. Only the CDR3 DNA is retained, 36 bases long and in frame from the first base. V is pared back by 7 bases and J by 4 bases, with 9 bases lying between the germline termini. With respect to this clone: No antigen is known for it. Base qualities are not at hand, and no much larger clone is one base apart.

The trial excluded patients who had a history of autoimmune disease or who were on systemic immunosuppression. Peripheral blood for TCR sequencing was drawn from every dose cohort at baseline, at cycle 4 day 1 and at cycle 7 day 1. The samples were drawn from a first-in-human, open-label, multicenter phase I dose-escalation trial of ivuxolimab. Adults with locally advanced or metastatic melanoma, renal cell, hepatocellular, or head and neck squamous cell carcinoma were enrolled in the trial. CD4+ and CD8+ T cells were sorted separately from peripheral blood before TCR sequencing. For sequencing of the TCRbeta CDR3 region, genomic DNA was extracted from the sorted cells. The immunoSEQ Assay was used for sequencing of TCRbeta CDR3 regions. Drawn from immuneACCESS, this table holds only the in-frame rearrangements with V and J called that TCRdb kept. Clones are partly lost; checked studies trace under half to an unresolved V gene and leave the rest unexplained. Within this sample are roughly 50,000 clones, with around 90% of them counted one time only. Together, the top ten hold 6.7% of the sample.

The TCR was taken from an adult with an advanced solid tumor such as melanoma, head and neck, liver or kidney cancer. The sequencing here drew on CD4+ or CD8+ T cells sorted from blood, taken in a trial of the OX40 agonist ivuxolimab. The chain is encoded by TRBV27 joined to TRBJ2-3; no D gene can be assigned with confidence. The DNA is TGTGCCAGCACCTATGGCCCAGATACGCAGTATTTT. Its translation reads: CASTYGPDTQYF.